This T cell receptor beta chain appears in the sequencing data of a study of beta chain features in type 1 diabetes. Expressed TCRB transcripts were sequenced after all isolated RNA was converted to cDNA. Measured with immunoSEQ multiplex PCR; TCRdb has only the in-frame clones, and not every one. Among approximately 270,000 clones listed, more than 13% were seen once. As concerns this clone: The antigen is undetermined.

Whole-study findings and limits: Shorter TCRB CDR3s, moderately but significantly so, marked every one of the four CD4+ subsets in Type 1 diabetes patients. Cells carrying high TCR expression could end up over-represented when cDNA is sequenced. A potential influence of HLA type upon TCRB rearrangement remained unresolved herein.

Naive, central memory, regulatory and stem cell-like memory cells within the CD4+ compartment were sorted using CD45RO/CCR7/CD25/CD127/CD95/CD27. The V and J ends lost 7 bases and 1 base respectively, with 8 bases between them. Germline CDR1 and CDR2: SGHVS and FQNEAQ. The CDR3 length is 13 residues. The receptor's source is a man aged 25 to 45 with type 1 diabetes. The J gene is TRBJ2-1, the V gene TRBV7-8; perhaps TRBD1 as D (6 bases). What was sequenced was naive CD4+ T cells from blood. This CDR3 is CASTQGSYNEQFF. CDR3 in DNA: TGTGCCAGCACGCAGGGGTCCTACAATGAGCAGTTCTTC.